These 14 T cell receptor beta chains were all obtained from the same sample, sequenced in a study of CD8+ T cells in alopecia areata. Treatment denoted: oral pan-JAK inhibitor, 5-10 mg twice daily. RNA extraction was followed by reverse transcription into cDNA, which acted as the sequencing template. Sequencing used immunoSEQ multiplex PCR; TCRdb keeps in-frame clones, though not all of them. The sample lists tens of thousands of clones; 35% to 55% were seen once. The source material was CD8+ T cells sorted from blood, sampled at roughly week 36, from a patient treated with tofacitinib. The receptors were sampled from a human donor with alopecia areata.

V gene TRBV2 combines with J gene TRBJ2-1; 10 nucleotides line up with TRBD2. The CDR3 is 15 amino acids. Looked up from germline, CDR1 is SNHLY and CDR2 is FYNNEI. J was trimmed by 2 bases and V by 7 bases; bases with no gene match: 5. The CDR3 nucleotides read TGTGCCAGCAAGCGAGCGGGAGGGGCCTACAATGAGCAGTTCTTC. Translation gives CASKRAGGAYNEQFF.

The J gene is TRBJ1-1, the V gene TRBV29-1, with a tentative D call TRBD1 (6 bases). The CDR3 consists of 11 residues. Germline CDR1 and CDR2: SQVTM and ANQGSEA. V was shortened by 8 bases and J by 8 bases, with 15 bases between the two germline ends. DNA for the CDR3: TGCAGCCAAGGGCAGGGGAGGGAAGCTTTCTTT. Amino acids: CSQGQGREAFF.

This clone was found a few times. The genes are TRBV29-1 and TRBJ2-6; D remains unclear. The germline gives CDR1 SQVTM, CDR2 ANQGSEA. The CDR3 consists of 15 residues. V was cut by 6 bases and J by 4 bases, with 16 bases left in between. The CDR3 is CSVHVYQAGANVLTF. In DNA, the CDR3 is TGCAGCGTCCATGTTTACCAGGCAGGGGCCAACGTCCTGACTTTC. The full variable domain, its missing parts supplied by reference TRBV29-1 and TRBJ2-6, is SAVISQKPSRDICQRGTSLTIQCQVDSQVTMMFWYRQQPGQSLTLIATANQGSEATYESGFVIDKFPISRPNLTFSTLTVSNMSPEDSSIYLCSVHVYQAGANVLTFGAGSRLTVL.

Here the CDR3 reads CASSPPGEDEQYF. The CDR3 region has the DNA TGTGCCAGCAGTCCCCCGGGAGAAGACGAGCAGTACTTC. The gene calls are TRBV7-9 and TRBJ2-7, with D possibly TRBD2 on 6 matching bases. Per the germline V gene, CDR1 is SEHNR and CDR2 is FQNEAQ (reference sequence). V lost 6 bases to trimming and J lost 5 bases, with 14 bases between them. CDR3 size: 13 residues.

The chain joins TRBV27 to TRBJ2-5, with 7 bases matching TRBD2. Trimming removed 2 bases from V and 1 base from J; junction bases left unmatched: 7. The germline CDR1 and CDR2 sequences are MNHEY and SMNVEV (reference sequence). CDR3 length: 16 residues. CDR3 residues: CASSLKGWEGQETQYF. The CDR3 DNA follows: TGTGCCAGCAGTTTAAAGGGGTGGGAGGGCCAAGAGACCCAGTACTTC.

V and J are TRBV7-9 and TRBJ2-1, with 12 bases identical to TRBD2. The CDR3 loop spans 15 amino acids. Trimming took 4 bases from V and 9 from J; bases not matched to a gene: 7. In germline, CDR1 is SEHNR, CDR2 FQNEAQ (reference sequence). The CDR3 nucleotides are TGTGCCAGCAGCTCTGGACTAGCGGGATGGGGTGAGCAGTTCTTC. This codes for CASSSGLAGWGEQFF. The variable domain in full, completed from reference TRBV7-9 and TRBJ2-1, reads DTGVSQNPRHKITKRGQNVTFRCDPISEHNRLYWYRQTLGQGPEFLTYFQNEAQLEKSRLLSDRFSAERPKGSFSTLEIQRTEQGDSAMYLCASSSGLAGWGEQFFGPGTRLTVL.

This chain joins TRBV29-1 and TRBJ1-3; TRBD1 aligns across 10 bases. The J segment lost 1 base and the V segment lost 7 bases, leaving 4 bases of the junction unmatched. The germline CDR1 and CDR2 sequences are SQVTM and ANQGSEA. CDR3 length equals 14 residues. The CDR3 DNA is TGCAGCGCCTGGGACAGGGGTTCTGGAAACACCATATATTTT. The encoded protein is CSAWDRGSGNTIYF.

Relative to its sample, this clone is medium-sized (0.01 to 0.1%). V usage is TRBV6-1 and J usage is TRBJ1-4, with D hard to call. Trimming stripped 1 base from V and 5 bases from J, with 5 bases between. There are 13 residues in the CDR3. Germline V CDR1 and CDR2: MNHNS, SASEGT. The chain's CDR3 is CASSEGVNEKLFF. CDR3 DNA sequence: TGTGCCAGCAGTGAAGGGGTGAATGAAAAACTGTTTTTT.

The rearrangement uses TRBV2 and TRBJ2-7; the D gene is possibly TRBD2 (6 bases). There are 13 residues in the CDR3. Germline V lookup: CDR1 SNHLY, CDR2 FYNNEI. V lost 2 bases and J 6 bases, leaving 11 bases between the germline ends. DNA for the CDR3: TGTGCCAGCAGTGAATTTTTGGGGGGCGAGCAGTACTTC. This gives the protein CASSEFLGGEQYF.

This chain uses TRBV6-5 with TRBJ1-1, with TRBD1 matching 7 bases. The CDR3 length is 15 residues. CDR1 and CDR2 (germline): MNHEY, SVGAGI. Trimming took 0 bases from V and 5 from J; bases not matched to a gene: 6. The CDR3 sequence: CASSYSITGETEAFF. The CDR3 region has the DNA TGTGCCAGCAGTTACTCCATTACAGGGGAAACTGAAGCTTTCTTT.

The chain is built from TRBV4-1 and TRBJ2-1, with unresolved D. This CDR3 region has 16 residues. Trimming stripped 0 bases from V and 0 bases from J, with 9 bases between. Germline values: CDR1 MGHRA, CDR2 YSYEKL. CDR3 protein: CASSQETASSYNEQFF. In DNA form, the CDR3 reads TGCGCCAGCAGCCAAGAGACTGCAAGCTCCTACAATGAGCAGTTCTTC.

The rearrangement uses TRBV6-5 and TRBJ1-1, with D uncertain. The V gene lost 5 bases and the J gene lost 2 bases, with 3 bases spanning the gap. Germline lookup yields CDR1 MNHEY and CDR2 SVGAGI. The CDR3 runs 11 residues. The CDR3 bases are TGTGCCAGCAGTACAAACACTGAAGCTTTCTTT. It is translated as CASSTNTEAFF.

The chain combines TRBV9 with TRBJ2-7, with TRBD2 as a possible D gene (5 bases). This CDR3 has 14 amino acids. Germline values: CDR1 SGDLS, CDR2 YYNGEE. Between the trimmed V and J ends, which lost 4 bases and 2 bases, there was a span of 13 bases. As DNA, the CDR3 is TGTGCCAGCAGCTCCTATGACGGGGCCTACGAGCAGTACTTC. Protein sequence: CASSSYDGAYEQYF.

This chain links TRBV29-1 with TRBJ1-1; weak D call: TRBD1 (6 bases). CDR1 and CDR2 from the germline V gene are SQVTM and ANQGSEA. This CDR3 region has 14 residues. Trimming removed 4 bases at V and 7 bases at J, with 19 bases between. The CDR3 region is CSVAGAPGQNEAFF. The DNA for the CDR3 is TGCAGCGTTGCGGGGGCACCGGGACAAAATGAAGCTTTCTTT.